The 14 T cell receptor beta chains reported below all come from one sample, sequenced in a study of technical replicates of blood from several donors. The repertoire was sequenced with immunoSEQ multiplex PCR; TCRdb's copy has only in-frame clones and lacks some. The repertoire has under 80,000 clones, roughly 96% of them found once; the top ten carry 0.2% to 0.25%. What was sequenced was T cells isolated from PBMCs. The receptor set was obtained from a human donor in good health.

The CDR3 here is CASRGSRQPALYGYTF. CDR3 bases: TGTGCCAGCAGGGGGTCAAGACAGCCGGCGCTTTATGGCTACACCTTC. V usage is TRBV7-2 and J usage is TRBJ1-2; D is perhaps TRBD1 (5 bases). With 6 bases removed from V and 5 bases from J, the gap between germline ends came to 22 bases. Germline V gene lookup returns CDR1 SGHTA and CDR2 FQGNSA. The CDR3 length is 16 residues. Full variable domain (outside the CDR3, taken from reference TRBV7-2 and TRBJ1-2): GAGVSQSPSNKVTEKGKDVELRCDPISGHTALYWYRQSLGQGLEFLIYFQGNSAPDKSGLPSDRFSAERTGGSVSTLTIQRTQQEDSAVYLCASRGSRQPALYGYTFGSGTRLTVV.

The V gene is TRBV4-1, the J gene TRBJ1-5; TRBD1 is a possible D gene (6 bases). This CDR3 region has 17 residues. Germline V gene data show CDR1 as MGHRA and CDR2 as YSYEKL. With 0 bases removed from V and 6 bases from J, the gap between germline ends came to 18 bases. The CDR3 here is CASSQDLEYRVVQPQHF. In DNA form, the CDR3 reads TGCGCCAGCAGCCAAGATCTAGAGTACAGGGTAGTTCAGCCCCAGCATTTT.

The chain is built from TRBV2 and TRBJ2-1; 8 bases match TRBD2. Germline lookup yields CDR1 SNHLY and CDR2 FYNNEI. V trimming: 7 bases; J trimming: 8 bases; junction bases outside the gene matches: 10. The CDR3 has 14 amino acids. The CDR3 is CASTRTSSVDEQFF. The DNA of the CDR3 is TGTGCCAGCACTAGGACTAGCAGTGTAGATGAGCAGTTCTTC.

V is TRBV7-9 and J is TRBJ2-3; 8 nucleotides agree with TRBD2. The germline V gene has CDR1 SEHNR and CDR2 FQNEAQ (reference sequence). The CDR3 covers 15 residues. The junction had 5 bases not matched to a gene; V was cut back by 4 bases and J by 2 bases. CDR3 coding DNA: TGTGCCAGCAGCTCCCTTAGCGGGGACACAGATACGCAGTATTTT. It translates to CASSSLSGDTDTQYF. The full variable domain, completed using reference TRBV7-9 and TRBJ2-3, is DTGVSQNPRHKITKRGQNVTFRCDPISEHNRLYWYRQTLGQGPEFLTYFQNEAQLEKSRLLSDRFSAERPKGSFSTLEIQRTEQGDSAMYLCASSSLSGDTDTQYFGPGTRLTVL.

This chain uses TRBV13 with TRBJ2-3; weak D call: TRBD2 (6 bases). V was pared by 6 bases and J by 5 bases, with 15 bases between. There are 14 residues in the CDR3. Looked up from germline, CDR1 is PRHDT and CDR2 is FYEKMQ (reference sequence). As DNA, the CDR3 is TGTGCCAGCAGAGGAACAAGGAGGGGAGATACGCAGTATTTT. Translating it yields CASRGTRRGDTQYF.

The chain combines TRBV19 with TRBJ1-2; 12 nucleotides agree with TRBD1. The CDR3 extends over 16 amino acids. Germline CDR1 LNHDA, CDR2 SQIVND (reference sequence). J gave up 8 bases and V 5 bases, and 12 bases lay outside the gene matches. The CDR3 is CASSLPGTGGASGYTF. The CDR3 DNA sequence: TGTGCCAGTAGTCTCCCCGGGACAGGGGGCGCATCCGGCTACACCTTC.

This chain links TRBV4-1 with TRBJ1-2, with 7 nucleotides matching TRBD1. Looked up from germline, CDR1 is MGHRA and CDR2 is YSYEKL. J lost 8 bases, V lost 6 bases, and 9 bases had no gene match. This CDR3 is built from 13 residues. The CDR3 sequence: CASSQTGWNGYTF. In DNA, the CDR3 is TGCGCCAGCAGTCAGACAGGGTGGAACGGCTACACCTTC.

The chain uses TRBV9 and TRBJ2-7; D may be TRBD2 (5 bases). CDR1 and CDR2 (germline): SGDLS, YYNGEE. Trimming stripped 4 bases from V and 3 bases from J, with 11 bases between. This CDR3 contains 13 residues. The CDR3 nucleotides read TGTGCCAGCAGCCCAGAGGGAATCTACGAGCAGTACTTC. This gives the protein CASSPEGIYEQYF.

The rearrangement joins TRBV28 to TRBJ2-7, with unresolved D. Trimming pared 6 bases from V and 2 bases from J, leaving 11 bases between. The germline gives CDR1 MDHEN, CDR2 SYDVKM. The CDR3 is made up of 13 amino acids. CDR3 in DNA: TGTGCCAGCAGCCGCGAGGTGACCTACGAGCAGTACTTC. This translates into CASSREVTYEQYF.

As concerns this clone: The junction does not match germline at one end; this may be a read error. The chain couples TRBV19 to TRBJ2-5; a weak D match, TRBD1 (6 bases). The CDR3 is 14 amino acids. Per the germline V gene, CDR1 is LNHDA and CDR2 is SQIVND (reference sequence). CDR3: CATSTPGDLETQYF. CDR3 DNA: TGTGCCACTAGTACCCCAGGGGATTTGGAGACCCAGTACTTC.

The gene calls are TRBV7-9 and TRBJ1-2; 9 nucleotides match TRBD1. This CDR3 region has 15 residues. Germline trimming cut 8 bases from V and 1 base from J; bases unmatched to any gene: 8. Germline V gives CDR1 SEHNR, CDR2 FQNEAQ (reference sequence). This chain's CDR3 is CASVRLDRGNYGYTF. In nucleotides, the CDR3 is TGTGCCAGCGTCCGGTTGGACAGGGGTAACTATGGCTACACCTTC. The whole variable domain, filled in from reference TRBV7-9 and TRBJ1-2, reads DTGVSQNPRHKITKRGQNVTFRCDPISEHNRLYWYRQTLGQGPEFLTYFQNEAQLEKSRLLSDRFSAERPKGSFSTLEIQRTEQGDSAMYLCASVRLDRGNYGYTFGSGTRLTVV.

This clone has a single count. The J gene is TRBJ2-7, the V gene TRBV18, with D tentatively TRBD2 (6 bases). Germline CDR1 and CDR2: KGHSH and LQKENI. The CDR3 extends over 13 amino acids. V was clipped by 2 bases and J by 3 bases, with 8 bases between them. Here the CDR3 reads CASSPSGDYEQYF. The CDR3 nucleotides read TGTGCCAGCTCACCATCGGGGGACTACGAGCAGTACTTC.

V is TRBV27 and J is TRBJ1-2; D is possibly TRBD1 (6 bases). The CDR3 has 15 residues. CDR1 is MNHEY and CDR2 is SMNVEV in the germline V gene (reference sequence). Trimming took 4 bases from V and 2 from J, leaving 14 bases between them. The DNA of the CDR3 is TGTGCCAGCAGTTCCTCACAGGGAGCAAACTATGGCTACACCTTC. Translated: CASSSSQGANYGYTF.

This rearrangement joins TRBV5-4 to TRBJ2-1; tentative D call: TRBD1 (6 bases). V lost 3 bases and J lost 4, with 14 bases in between. The CDR3 sequence is 15 residues long. Germline assignment: CDR1 SGHNT and CDR2 YYREEE (reference sequence). The CDR3 region is CASSSPGHPYNEQFF. CDR3 DNA sequence: TGTGCCAGCAGCTCACCGGGACATCCTTACAATGAGCAGTTCTTC. Full variable domain (outside the CDR3, taken from reference TRBV5-4 and TRBJ2-1): ETGVTQSPTHLIKTRGQQVTLRCSSQSGHNTVSWYQQALGQGPQFIFQYYREEENGRGNFPPRFSGLQFPNYSSELNVNALELDDSALYLCASSSPGHPYNEQFFGPGTRLTVL.